This passage covers 10 T cell receptor beta chains from one sample sequenced in a study of CD8 T cells in Susac syndrome. Random hexamers were used to reverse transcribe an amount of roughly 0.45 to 1 ug RNA. TCRdb reprocessed the immunoSEQ multiplex PCR reads with MiXCR, giving one entry per CDR3 protein. The table shows about 120,000 distinct CDR3 sequences, with just under 95% occurring only once. The sequencing sample was made of CD4+ T cells from PBMCs. Source of these receptors: a human donor with multiple sclerosis.

The chain combines TRBV3-1 with TRBJ2-1; 11 nucleotides line up with TRBD2. J was trimmed by 4 bases and V by 0 bases; bases with no gene match: 5. The CDR3 contains 17 residues. CDR1 LGHDT and CDR2 YNNKEL come from the germline V gene (reference sequence). The CDR3 DNA reads TGTGCCAGCAGCCAAGAGGCCGGGACTAGCGGATACAATGAGCAGTTCTTC. Protein sequence: CASSQEAGTSGYNEQFF.

This clonotype has just one count. The V and J genes are TRBV2 and TRBJ1-2, with 12 bases aligning to TRBD1. From germline, CDR1 is SNHLY and CDR2 FYNNEI. The CDR3 is made up of 14 amino acids. The V gene end was trimmed by 7 bases and the J gene end by 7 bases; junction bases not matched to a gene: 7. CDR3 DNA sequence: TGTGCCAGCAACCCGGGACAGGGGGCTGTTGGCTACACCTTC. Translating it yields CASNPGQGAVGYTF.

The J gene is TRBJ1-2, the V gene TRBV18; no clear D. Trimming removed 4 bases from V and 5 bases from J, with 11 bases in between. CDR3 length: 13 amino acids. In germline, CDR1 is KGHSH, CDR2 LQKENI. CDR3 bases: TGTGCCAGCTCACTCCCGGGAGCATATGGCTACACCTTC. Protein product: CASSLPGAYGYTF.

This chain links TRBV12-3 or TRBV12-4 with TRBJ1-2, with TRBD1 matching over 9 bases. This CDR3 has 15 amino acids. Losses at the gene ends were 7 bases for V and 4 bases for J; bases not matched to a gene: 10. As DNA, the CDR3 is TGTGCCAGCACTCTGGACAGGGGTACGACCTATGGCTACACCTTC. It translates to CASTLDRGTTYGYTF.

The V call is TRBV5-1, the J call TRBJ2-1, with 7 bases that match TRBD2. After removal of 3 bases from V and 4 bases from J, the junction contained 7 bases not matched to a gene. Per germline, CDR1 SGHRS and CDR2 YFSETQ. The CDR3 extends over 15 amino acids. Here the CDR3 reads CASSSRAGDYNEQFF. CDR3 nucleotide sequence: TGCGCCAGCAGCTCCCGTGCGGGGGATTACAATGAGCAGTTCTTC.

The chain employs TRBV20-1 and TRBJ2-3; 11 positions match TRBD2. The CDR3 consists of 17 residues. Germline CDR1 DFQATT, CDR2 SNEGSKA (reference sequence). After removal of 6 bases from V and 1 base from J, the junction contained 12 bases not matched to a gene. The CDR3 coding sequence is TGCAGTGCCCATGGCGCCGCACTAGCGGGGGGCACAGATACGCAGTATTTT. Its protein is CSAHGAALAGGTDTQYF.

This sequence joins TRBV29-1 and TRBJ1-2; TRBD1 might be the D (5 bases). This CDR3 region has 12 residues. CDR1 is SQVTM and CDR2 is ANQGSEA in the germline V gene. The V gene lost 4 bases and the J gene lost 3 bases, with 9 bases spanning the gap. CDR3 in DNA: TGCAGCGTTGGAGCGGGGGACTATGGCTACACCTTC. This gives the protein CSVGAGDYGYTF.

The V and J genes are TRBV18 and TRBJ2-5; a weak D match, TRBD2 (6 bases). This CDR3 comprises 14 residues. The V gene lost 5 bases and the J gene lost 2 bases, with 12 bases spanning the gap. CDR1 is KGHSH and CDR2 is LQKENI in the germline V gene. The CDR3 is CASSGLPNQETQYF. CDR3 nucleotide sequence: TGTGCCAGCTCAGGACTACCTAATCAAGAGACCCAGTACTTC. The variable domain in full, with the rest retrieved from reference TRBV18 and TRBJ2-5, is NAGVMQNPRHLVRRRGQEARLRCSPMKGHSHVYWYRQLPEEGLKFMVYLQKENIIDESGMPKERFSAEFPKEGPSILRIQQVVRGDSAAYFCASSGLPNQETQYFGPGTRLLVL.

This chain connects TRBV6-1 to TRBJ2-5; a weak D match, TRBD2 (5 bases). Germline V CDR1 and CDR2: MNHNS, SASEGT. Trimming shortened V by 10 bases and J by 5 bases, and 29 bases separated the two germline ends. This CDR3 has 17 residues. CDR3 in amino acids: CATPPPGISPRVETQYF. The DNA for the CDR3 is TGTGCCACTCCCCCTCCCGGGATTTCCCCGCGGGTGGAGACCCAGTACTTC.

The chain carries TRBV4-1 and TRBJ2-7; a weak D match, TRBD2 (5 bases). Per germline, CDR1 MGHRA and CDR2 YSYEKL. The CDR3 has 15 residues. The V and J ends lost 0 bases and 3 bases respectively, with 12 bases between them. The CDR3 DNA sequence: TGCGCCAGCAGCCAAGATCCTAGCCGAGACTACGAGCAGTACTTC. Translation: CASSQDPSRDYEQYF.